This TCR beta chain comes out of a study of OX40 agonist ivuxolimab in advanced cancers. Turning to this clone: The target antigen is unknown.

General study findings and limits: On average, CD8+ T cells showed a greater number of expanded clones than CD4+. At doses 0.1 to 3.0 mg/kg, CD4+ and CD8+ clones expanded.

The CDR3 consists of 12 residues. Per germline, CDR1 PRHDT and CDR2 FYEKMQ (reference sequence). Trimming pared 5 bases from V and 7 bases from J, leaving 11 bases between. Profiling relied on immunoSEQ multiplex PCR, and the TCRdb table lists in-frame clones only, not all of them. The sample contains about 37,000 clones, roughly 90% of which appear only once. Sequencing used CD4+ or CD8+ T cells sorted from blood, obtained in a trial of the OX40 agonist ivuxolimab. The chain recombines TRBV13 with TRBJ1-2; no clear D gene. The receptor was derived from an adult with an advanced solid tumor such as melanoma, head and neck, liver or kidney cancer. As DNA, the CDR3 is TGTGCCAGCAGCAATACGGACCGTGGCTACACCTTC. This codes for CASSNTDRGYTF.